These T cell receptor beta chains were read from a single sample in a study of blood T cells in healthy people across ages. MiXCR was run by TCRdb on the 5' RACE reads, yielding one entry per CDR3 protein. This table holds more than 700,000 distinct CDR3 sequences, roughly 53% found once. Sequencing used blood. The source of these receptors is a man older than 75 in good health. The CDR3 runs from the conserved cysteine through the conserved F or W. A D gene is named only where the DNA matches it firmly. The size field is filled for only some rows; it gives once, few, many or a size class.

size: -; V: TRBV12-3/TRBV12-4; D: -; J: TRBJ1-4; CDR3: CASSPRRRNEKLFF; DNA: TGTGCCAGCAGCCCTCGGCGGAGAAATGAAAAACTGTTTTTT
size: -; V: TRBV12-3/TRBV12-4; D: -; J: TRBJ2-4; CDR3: CASSENHRGGIQYF; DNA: TGTGCCAGCAGTGAAAACCACAGAGGCGGCATTCAGTACTTC
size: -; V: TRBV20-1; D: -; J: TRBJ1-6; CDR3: CSARAGGSDNSPLHF; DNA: TGCAGTGCTAGAGCCGGGGGGTCGGATAATTCACCCCTCCACTTT
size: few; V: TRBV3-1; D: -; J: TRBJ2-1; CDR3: CASSPQGGYNEQFF; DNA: TGTGCCAGCAGCCCACAGGGAGGGTACAATGAGCAGTTCTTC
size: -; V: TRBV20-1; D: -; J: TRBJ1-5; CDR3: CSVQGVGDQPQHF; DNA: TGCAGTGTCCAGGGCGTTGGGGATCAGCCCCAGCATTTT
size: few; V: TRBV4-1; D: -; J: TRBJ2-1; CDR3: CASSGMVAATNEQFF; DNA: TGCGCCAGCAGCGGAATGGTAGCAGCCACCAATGAGCAGTTCTTC
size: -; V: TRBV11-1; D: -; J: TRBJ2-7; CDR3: CASSLEVGRTEQYF; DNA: TGTGCCAGCAGCTTAGAGGTGGGGCGAACCGAGCAGTACTTC
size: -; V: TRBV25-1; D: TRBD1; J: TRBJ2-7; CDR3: CASSGGTEYGYEQYF; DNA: TGTGCCAGCAGTGGAGGGACAGAGTATGGCTACGAGCAGTACTTC
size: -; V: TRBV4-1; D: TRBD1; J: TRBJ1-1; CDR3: CASRVTGITEAFF; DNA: TGCGCCAGCAGGGTGACAGGGATCACTGAAGCTTTCTTT
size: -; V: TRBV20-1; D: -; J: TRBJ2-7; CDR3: CSAGSGRSYNEQYF; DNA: TGCAGTGCCGGAAGCGGGCGCTCCTACAATGAGCAGTACTTC
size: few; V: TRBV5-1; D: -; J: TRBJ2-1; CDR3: CASSYGLTGPNEQFF; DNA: TGCGCCAGCAGCTATGGACTAACGGGACCCAATGAGCAGTTCTTC
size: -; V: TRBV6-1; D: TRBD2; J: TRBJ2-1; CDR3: CASSDPPNRMGLRNEQFF; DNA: TGTGCCAGCAGTGACCCCCCTAACAGAATGGGACTACGCAATGAGCAGTTCTTC
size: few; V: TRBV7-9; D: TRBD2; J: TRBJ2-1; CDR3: CASSPRGLAGEEQFF; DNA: TGTGCCAGCAGCCCCCGGGGACTAGCGGGTGAAGAGCAGTTCTTC
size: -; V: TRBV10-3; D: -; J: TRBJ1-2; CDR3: CAISESGNYGYTF; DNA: TGTGCCATCAGTGAATCGGGGAACTATGGCTACACCTTC
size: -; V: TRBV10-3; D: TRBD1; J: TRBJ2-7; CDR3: CAISEFLGQGKLGYEQYF; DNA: TGTGCCATCAGTGAATTCCTAGGACAGGGAAAGTTGGGGTACGAGCAGTACTTC
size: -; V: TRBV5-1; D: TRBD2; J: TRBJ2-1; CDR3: CASSSGLAGGPHNDEQFF; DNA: TGCGCCAGCAGCTCGGGACTAGCGGGAGGGCCCCATAACGATGAGCAGTTCTTC
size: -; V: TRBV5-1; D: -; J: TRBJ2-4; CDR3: CASRVEALAKNIQYF; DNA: TGCGCCAGCAGAGTGGAGGCCCTAGCCAAAAACATTCAGTACTTC
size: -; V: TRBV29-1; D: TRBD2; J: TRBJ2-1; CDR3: CSGESGRSNEQFF; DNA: TGCAGCGGGGAGAGCGGGAGGTCCAATGAGCAGTTCTTC
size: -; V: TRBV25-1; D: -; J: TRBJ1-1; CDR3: CASSESYRAFF; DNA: TGTGCCAGCAGTGAGTCTTACCGGGCTTTCTTT
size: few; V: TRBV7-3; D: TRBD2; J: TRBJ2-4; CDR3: CASSLGTSGTREQYF; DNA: TGTGCCAGCAGCCTGGGGACTAGCGGGACTCGAGAGCAGTACTTC
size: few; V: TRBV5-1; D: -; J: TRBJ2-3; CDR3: CASSLPLPSGGQDSTDTQYF; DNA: TGCGCCAGCAGCTTGCCACTCCCATCTGGGGGGCAAGACAGCACAGATACGCAGTATTTT
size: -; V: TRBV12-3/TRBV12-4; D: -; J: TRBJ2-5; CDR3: CASSPSLRQTQYF; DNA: TGTGCCAGCAGCCCTTCCCTTCGACAGACCCAGTACTTC
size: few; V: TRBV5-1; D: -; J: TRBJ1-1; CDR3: CASSRTAGNTEAFF; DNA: TGCGCCAGCAGCCGGACGGCTGGGAACACTGAAGCTTTCTTT
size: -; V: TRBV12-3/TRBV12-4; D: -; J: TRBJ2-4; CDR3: CASSFRGADIQYF; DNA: TGTGCCAGCAGTTTCAGGGGAGCGGACATTCAGTACTTC
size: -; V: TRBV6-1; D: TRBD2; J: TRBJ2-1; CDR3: CASSRRAGTSGRGLNEQFF; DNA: TGTGCCAGCAGCCGCCGGGCCGGGACTAGCGGGAGGGGTCTCAATGAGCAGTTCTTC
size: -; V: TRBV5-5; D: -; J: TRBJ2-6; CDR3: CASNRQLSSGANVLTF; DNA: TGTGCCAGCAACAGGCAGCTGAGCTCTGGGGCCAACGTCCTGACTTTC
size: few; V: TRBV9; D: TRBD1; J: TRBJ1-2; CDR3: CASSEQGPGYTF; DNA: TGTGCCAGCAGCGAACAGGGGCCTGGCTACACCTTC
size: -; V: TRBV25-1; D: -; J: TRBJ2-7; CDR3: CASSTDRPLTQYF; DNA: TGTGCCAGCAGTACCGACAGGCCACTAACCCAGTACTTC
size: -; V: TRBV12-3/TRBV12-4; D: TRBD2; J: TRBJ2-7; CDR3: CASSPTSGMYEQYF; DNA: TGTGCCAGCAGTCCTACTAGCGGGATGTACGAGCAGTACTTC
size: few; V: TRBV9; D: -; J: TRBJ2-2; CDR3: CASTAGPTGTGELFF; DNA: TGTGCCAGCACGGCGGGGCCCACCGGCACCGGGGAGCTGTTTTTT
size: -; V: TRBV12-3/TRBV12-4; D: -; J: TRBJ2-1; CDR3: CASSLAAPGPYLGLNEQFF; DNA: TGTGCCAGCAGTTTAGCGGCTCCGGGACCCTATCTGGGCCTGAATGAGCAGTTCTTC
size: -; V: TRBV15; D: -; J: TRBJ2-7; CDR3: CATRRAVGYEQYF; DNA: TGTGCCACCCGTAGGGCGGTCGGCTACGAGCAGTACTTC
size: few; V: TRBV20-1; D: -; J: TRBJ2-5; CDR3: CSARAVASETQYF; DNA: TGCAGTGCTAGAGCTGTAGCCTCGGAGACCCAGTACTTC
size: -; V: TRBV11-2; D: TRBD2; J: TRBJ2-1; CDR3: CASSFRVWRESGGEQFF; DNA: TGTGCCAGCAGCTTCCGAGTGTGGCGGGAGAGCGGTGGTGAGCAGTTCTTC
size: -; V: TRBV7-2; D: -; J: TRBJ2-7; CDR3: CASSEQGSKRELAYEQYF; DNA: TGTGCCAGCAGCGAACAGGGATCTAAACGGGAGCTAGCCTACGAGCAGTACTTC
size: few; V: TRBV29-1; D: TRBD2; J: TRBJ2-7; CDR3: CSVRRLAGVGYEQYF; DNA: TGCAGCGTTCGCCGACTAGCGGGAGTAGGCTACGAGCAGTACTTC
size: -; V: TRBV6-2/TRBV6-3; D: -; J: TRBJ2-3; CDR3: CASSYAMTGAGRDTQYF; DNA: TGTGCCAGCAGTTACGCGATGACAGGTGCGGGGAGGGATACGCAGTATTTT
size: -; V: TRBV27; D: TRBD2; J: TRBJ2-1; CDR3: CASSPQLAGPYNEQFF; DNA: TGTGCCAGCAGTCCCCAACTAGCGGGGCCCTACAATGAGCAGTTCTTC
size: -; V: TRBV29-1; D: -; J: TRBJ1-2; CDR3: CSALDGGGYTF; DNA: TGCAGCGCCCTGGACGGGGGTGGCTACACCTTC
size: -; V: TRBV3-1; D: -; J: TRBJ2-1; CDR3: CASSQRQDNEQFF; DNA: TGTGCCAGCAGCCAAAGACAAGACAATGAGCAGTTCTTC
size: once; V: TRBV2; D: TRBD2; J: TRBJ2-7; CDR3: CASRGLAGYEQYF; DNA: TGTGCCAGCAGGGGACTAGCCGGGTACGAGCAGTACTTC
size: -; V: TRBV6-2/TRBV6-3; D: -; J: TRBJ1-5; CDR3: CASSFRQDPSRPQHF; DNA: TGTGCCAGCAGTTTCCGACAGGACCCCTCGCGGCCCCAGCATTTT
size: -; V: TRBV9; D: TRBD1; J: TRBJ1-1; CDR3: CASSVESGGNTEAFF; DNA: TGTGCCAGCAGCGTAGAGTCAGGGGGGAACACTGAAGCTTTCTTT
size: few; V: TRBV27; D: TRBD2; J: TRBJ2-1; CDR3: CASSLSGRVFF; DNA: TGTGCCAGCAGTTTAAGCGGGAGGGTGTTCTTC
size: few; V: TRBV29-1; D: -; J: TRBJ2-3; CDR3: CSVVLGGVTDTQYF; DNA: TGCAGCGTTGTGCTCGGTGGGGTCACAGATACGCAGTATTTT
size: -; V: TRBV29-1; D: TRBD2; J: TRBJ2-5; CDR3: CSVEGIGRPAGTQYF; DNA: TGCAGCGTTGAGGGTATCGGGAGGCCGGCGGGGACCCAGTACTTC
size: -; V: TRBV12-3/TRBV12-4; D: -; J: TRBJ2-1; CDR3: CASTPTRTYNEQFF; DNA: TGTGCCAGCACGCCTACCAGAACATACAATGAGCAGTTCTTC
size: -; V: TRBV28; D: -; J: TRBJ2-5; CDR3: CASSLGRAPGEQYF; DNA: TGTGCCAGCAGTTTAGGGCGAGCTCCGGGGGAGCAGTACTTC
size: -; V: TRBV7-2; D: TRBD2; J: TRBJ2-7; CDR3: CASSSDSSGRAPFSYEQYF; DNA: TGTGCCAGCAGCTCCGACTCTAGCGGGAGGGCCCCGTTCTCCTACGAGCAGTACTTC
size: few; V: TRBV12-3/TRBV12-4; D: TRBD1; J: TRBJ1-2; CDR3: CASGTVNYGYTF; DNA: TGTGCCAGTGGGACAGTGAACTATGGCTACACCTTC
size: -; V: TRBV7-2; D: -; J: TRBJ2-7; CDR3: CASSLYVPYEQYF; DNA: TGTGCCAGCAGCTTATATGTCCCTTACGAGCAGTACTTC
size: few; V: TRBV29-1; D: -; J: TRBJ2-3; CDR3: CSVGEVPDTQYF; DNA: TGCAGCGTTGGGGAGGTCCCAGATACGCAGTATTTT
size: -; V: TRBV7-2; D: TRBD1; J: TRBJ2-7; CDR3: CASSLVSTGGGYEQYF; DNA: TGTGCCAGCAGCTTAGTGTCTACAGGGGGCGGGTACGAGCAGTACTTC
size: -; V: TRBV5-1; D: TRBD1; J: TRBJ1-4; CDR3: CASSVTGVTNEKLFF; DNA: TGCGCCAGCAGCGTAACAGGGGTAACTAATGAAAAACTGTTTTTT
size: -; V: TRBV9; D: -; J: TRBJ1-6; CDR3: CASTGGAGNNSPLHF; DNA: TGTGCCAGCACCGGGGGCGCTGGGAATAATTCACCCCTCCACTTT
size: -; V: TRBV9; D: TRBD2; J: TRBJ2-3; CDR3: CASSVDGLAGGLPDTQYF; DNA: TGTGCCAGCAGCGTAGACGGACTAGCGGGAGGGTTGCCAGATACGCAGTATTTT
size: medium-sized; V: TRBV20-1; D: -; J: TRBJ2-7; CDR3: CSARAEGGAINEQYF; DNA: TGCAGTGCTAGAGCTGAGGGGGGGGCGATTAACGAGCAGTACTTC